The entry below gives a single T cell receptor beta chain sequence along with its context. Its antigen is as yet unknown. The data were obtained in a study of T cell repertoires in cytomegalovirus infection. Study in general: HLA-C-restricted CMV epitopes, recently identified, and well-studied HLA-B-restricted ones were used by the study. Carrying CMV and the relevant HLA type showed in public TCR beta signatures. Whole-study findings and limits: There were HLA-C-restricted CMV-specific TCR beta clonotypes dominating the ex vivo response.

Germline lookup yields CDR1 MNHGY and CDR2 SVAAGI. V shed 10 bases and J shed 0 bases, with 12 bases lying between them. The CDR3 totals 14 residues. TCRdb passed the reads through MiXCR, listing each CDR3 protein once. In the table there are about 900,000 distinct CDR3 sequences, 31% of which are singletons. This specimen consisted of cultured CD8+ T cells from PBMCs, obtained from culture after CMV antigen stimulation. The chain couples TRBV6-9 to TRBJ2-2, with no clear D. The TCR comes from a human donor in good health (CMV status not recorded). Some clones in this sample may be carry-over from other donors' samples. The CDR3 DNA reads as TGTGCCACCACGTCGGGTCCGAACACCGGGGAGCTGTTTTTT. It yields the protein CATTSGPNTGELFF.